These 20 T cell receptor beta chains came from one sample sequenced in a study of T cells in women clearing cervical HPV infection. Data came from immunoSEQ multiplex PCR; TCRdb stores just in-frame clones and leaves some out. The repertoire table contains tens of thousands of clones. Material: blood buffy coat. Receptors were obtained from a woman between 18 and 70 years old with a cervical HPV16 infection that either progressed to CIN3+ or cleared (not recorded which).

Concerning this clone itself: The read stops 3 residues short of the end of the CDR3; the missing end is completed from the germline J gene. The chain employs TRBV5-5 and TRBJ2-5, with 7 bases lining up with TRBD1. Trimming cost V 6 bases and J 4 bases; bases outside gene matches: 12. CDR3 size: 15 residues. Germline CDR1 and CDR2: SGHKS and YYEKEE (reference sequence). The CDR3 DNA, read in part, is TGTGCCAGCATCCCTTCACCGGGACAGTTAGAGACC. Encoded protein: CASIPSPGQLET. The whole CDR3 reads CASIPSPGQLETQYF.

Comment on this clone: Coverage ceases 3 residues before the CDR3 finishes, and the germline J gene fills in the end. The rearrangement uses TRBV11-1 and TRBJ1-4; D may be TRBD1 (6 bases). This CDR3 has 13 amino acids. Deletions cut 8 bases from V and 4 bases from J, with 11 bases between. Germline loops: CDR1 SGHAT, CDR2 FQDESV (reference sequence). The CDR3 is CASATGYNEKLFF. CDR3 bases read: TGTGCCAGCGCGACAGGTTATAATGAAAAA.

In regard to this clone: The sequenced fragment ends 3 residues before the CDR3 boundary, so the rest is inferred from the germline J gene. The genes are TRBV2 and TRBJ2-7, with 8 bases identical to TRBD1. This CDR3 has 15 residues. The germline gives CDR1 SNHLY, CDR2 FYNNEI. Trimming removed 2 bases from V and 4 bases from J; junction bases left unmatched: 7. The sequenced CDR3 bases are TGTGCCAGCAGTGAAACGACAGGGGACTCTTACGAG. This sequence encodes CASSETTGDSYE. The CDR3, in full, reads CASSETTGDSYEQYF.

Details on this clone: Read data end 3 residues before the CDR3 end; the end is taken from the germline J gene. The chain combines TRBV19 with TRBJ1-5; D is undetermined. The germline V gene encodes CDR1 LNHDA and CDR2 SQIVND (reference sequence). With 7 bases removed from V and 1 base from J, the gap between germline ends came to 14 bases. The CDR3 spans 15 residues. The DNA read from the CDR3 is TGTGCCAGTACCCCGACGGGGAGAAGCAATCAGCCC. Translating gives CASTPTGRSNQP. The whole CDR3 reads CASTPTGRSNQPQHF.

With respect to this clone: The CDR3 end is not reached by the read, which stops 3 residues before it; the germline J gene fills it in. The chain is built from TRBV7-7 and TRBJ2-5; tentatively, D is TRBD1 (6 bases). The CDR3 runs 14 residues. CDR1 is SSHAT and CDR2 is FNYEAQ in the germline V gene (reference sequence). The V end lost 3 bases, the J end lost 2 bases, and 10 bases lay between the germline ends. This chain's CDR3 is CASSFTGQQETQYF. The sequenced CDR3 bases are TGTGCCAGCAGCTTTACAGGGCAACAAGAGACC.

About this clone: The observed sequence ends 3 residues before the CDR3 terminus, with the missing tail filled in from the germline J gene. The V gene is TRBV5-3, the J gene TRBJ1-2; D gene unclear. TRBV5-3 is sorted into the ORF group, with uncertain function. The CDR3 covers 11 residues. This CDR3 is CARSLEIGYTF. The sequenced part of the CDR3 DNA is TGTGCCAGAAGCTTGGAAATAGGC.

Incomplete CDR3 DNA: TGCAGTGCTCCGAAACCGGGACAGACTAATGAAAAA. It translates to CSAPKPGQTNEK. The whole CDR3 is CSAPKPGQTNEKLFF. The chain uses TRBV20-1 and TRBJ1-4; 7 bases align to TRBD1. The read terminates 3 residues before the CDR3 end, so the remaining end is supplied by the germline J gene. CDR1 and CDR2 from the germline V gene are DFQATT and SNEGSKA (reference sequence). Trimming removed 5 bases from V and 2 bases from J; junction bases left unmatched: 8. This CDR3 has 15 residues.

With regard to this clone: The CDR3 is cut off 3 residues early in the read; its end comes from the germline J gene. The chain has TRBV7-3 and TRBJ2-2; D is uncertain. Germline CDR1 SGHTA, CDR2 FQGTGA. This CDR3 comprises 14 residues. CDR3 sequence: CASSLVPGGSPLFF. The sequenced CDR3 bases are TGTGCCAGCAGCTTGGTCCCGGGTGGTTCACCG. The whole variable domain, filled in from reference TRBV7-3 and TRBJ2-2, reads GAGVSQTPSNKVTEKGKYVELRCDPISGHTALYWYRQSLGQGPEFLIYFQGTGAADDSGLPNDRFFAVRPEGSVSTLKIQRTERGDSAVYLCASSLVPGGSPLFFGEGSRLTVL.

About this clone: The read terminates 3 residues ahead of where the CDR3 ends, so the germline J gene completes it. The chain has TRBV23-1 and TRBJ2-3; D call uncertain. Being an ORF, TRBV23-1 has a function that is uncertain. The CDR3 runs to 18 residues. CDR3 residues: CASSQSAGRRFGNQPQYF. The CDR3 bases that were read are TGCGCCAGCAGTCAATCGGCAGGCCGACGTTTTGGCAATCAGCCG.

Concerning this clone: Coverage ceases 3 residues before the CDR3 finishes, and the germline J gene fills in the end. The genes are TRBV7-6 and TRBJ2-7; 10 nucleotides agree with TRBD2. The CDR3 covers 16 residues. Germline loops: CDR1 SGHVS, CDR2 FNYEAQ. Losses at the gene ends were 3 bases for V and 0 bases for J; bases not matched to a gene: 5. Incomplete CDR3 DNA: TGTGCCAGCAGCTTCCTAGCGGGGGCCTCCTCCTACGAG. Encoded protein: CASSFLAGASSYE. The full CDR3 protein reads CASSFLAGASSYEQYF. Filled out from reference TRBV7-6 and TRBJ2-7, the complete variable domain reads GAGVSQSPRYKVTKRGQDVALRCDPISGHVSLYWYRQALGQGPEFLTYFNYEAQQDKSGLPNDRFSAERPEGSISTLTIQRTEQRDSAMYRCASSFLAGASSYEQYFGPGTRLTVT.

With regard to this clone: From the germline J gene comes the end of the CDR3, since the read stops 3 residues before it. V is TRBV5-1 and J is TRBJ1-5; D may be TRBD1 (6 bases). V lost 0 bases to trimming and J lost 9 bases, with 13 bases between them. Germline CDR1 is SGHRS and CDR2 is YFSETQ. This CDR3 has 14 residues. The CDR3 region is CASSLGTDGRPQHF. The covered CDR3 bases are TGCGCCAGCAGCTTGGGGACAGACGGTCGGCCC. The full variable domain, its missing parts supplied by reference TRBV5-1 and TRBJ1-5, is KAGVTQTPRYLIKTRGQQVTLSCSPISGHRSVSWYQQTPGQGLQFLFEYFSETQRNKGNFPGRFSGRQFSNSRSEMNVSTLELGDSALYLCASSLGTDGRPQHFGDGTRLSIL.

In the case of this clone: The CDR3 is cut off 3 residues early in the read; its end comes from the germline J gene. The rearrangement uses TRBV7-9 and TRBJ2-3; 11 bases are a match to TRBD1. CDR1 and CDR2 (germline): SEHNR, FQNEAQ (reference sequence). This CDR3 has 13 residues. The CDR3: CASSGQGAETQYF. Partial CDR3 DNA: TGTGCCAGCTCCGGACAGGGGGCCGAGACG.

About this clone itself: From the germline J gene comes the end of the CDR3, since the read stops 3 residues before it. This chain joins TRBV5-4 and TRBJ1-2; 8 positions agree with TRBD1. There are 14 residues in the CDR3. V shed 4 bases, J shed 7 bases, and the junction held 9 bases outside the gene matches. In germline, CDR1 is SGHNT, CDR2 YYREEE (reference sequence). The CDR3 is CASSPDRAIGGYTF. The part of the CDR3 DNA that was read is TGTGCCAGCAGCCCGGACAGGGCTATTGGTGGC.

A note on this clone: The DNA ends 3 residues before the CDR3 does, and the rest of the CDR3 is filled in from the germline J gene. The chain has TRBV5-5 and TRBJ1-1, with a tentative D call TRBD1 (6 bases). The germline V and J ends were trimmed by 5 bases and 1 base, with 12 bases remaining between them. The CDR3 covers 14 residues. Germline CDR1 SGHKS, CDR2 YYEKEE (reference sequence). CDR3 region: CASSSQGQNTEAFF. The CDR3 DNA, read in part, is TGTGCCAGCAGTTCCCAGGGACAGAACACTGAA.

With regard to this clone: The observed sequence ends 3 residues before the CDR3 terminus, with the missing tail filled in from the germline J gene. This chain uses TRBV5-6 with TRBJ2-3; the D gene is possibly TRBD1 (5 bases). Germline CDR1 SGHDT, CDR2 YYEEEE. V was pared by 2 bases and J by 8 bases, with 9 bases between. The CDR3 length is 12 residues. The CDR3: CASSFRDPTQYF. The sequenced part of the CDR3 DNA is TGTGCCAGCAGCTTCAGGGATCCTACG.

Points on this clone: Coverage ceases 3 residues before the CDR3 finishes, and the germline J gene fills in the end. The gene calls are TRBV30 and TRBJ1-2; 12 bases are a match to TRBD1. This CDR3 is 14 amino acids long. After removal of 5 bases from V and 7 bases from J, the junction contained 8 bases not matched to a gene. Looked up from germline, CDR1 is GTSNPN and CDR2 is SVGIG (reference sequence). The CDR3 bases that were read are TGTGCCTGGGATCCGGGACAGGGGGCACCTGGC. Amino acids: CAWDPGQGAPG. The CDR3, in full, reads CAWDPGQGAPGYTF.

As concerns this clone: The read falls 3 residues short of the CDR3 end, and the missing part is taken from the germline J gene. Other DNA sequences of this sample code for an identical CDR3. The rearrangement joins TRBV7-6 to TRBJ1-3, with D maybe TRBD1 (5 bases). The ends were cut back, 4 bases at V and 9 bases at J, with 10 bases in the middle. CDR1 is SGHVS, CDR2 FNYEAQ, per germline. The length of the CDR3 is 12 residues. CDR3 amino acids: CASSSSRGTIYF. The CDR3 bases that were read are TGTGCCAGCAGCTCCTCGAGGGGCACC.

CDR3: CSARGTGGSPLFF. Partial CDR3 DNA: TGCAGTGCTAGGGGGACAGGTGGATCACCA. This sequence joins TRBV20-1 and TRBJ1-4; 8 bases agree with TRBD1. Sequencing ends 3 residues short of the CDR3 end; the germline J gene provides the rest. This CDR3 spans 13 amino acids. CDR1 and CDR2 from the germline V gene are DFQATT and SNEGSKA (reference sequence).

Details on this clone: The CDR3 end is not reached by the read, which stops 3 residues before it; the germline J gene fills it in. The chain recombines TRBV11-2 with TRBJ2-1; 9 bases are a match to TRBD2. The CDR3 has 15 residues. The junction had 0 bases not matched to a gene; V was cut back by 3 bases and J by 0 bases. In germline, CDR1 is SGHAT, CDR2 FQNNGV. This chain's CDR3 is CASSLTSGSYNEQFF. The sequenced part of the CDR3 DNA is TGTGCCAGCAGCTTGACTAGCGGCTCCTACAATGAG.

For this clone: At one boundary the junction diverges from the germline segment, which might be a read error. From the germline J gene comes the end of the CDR3, since the read stops 3 residues before it. In the same sample, other DNA sequences code for this CDR3. The chain carries TRBV10-1 and TRBJ1-2; D uncertain. In germline, CDR1 is WNHNN, CDR2 SYGVQD (reference sequence). This CDR3 is built from 14 residues. The DNA read from the CDR3 is TGCGCCAGCAGTGAGTCCCCAGGTATTTATGGG. Its translation is CASSESPGIYG. The CDR3 reads in full as CASSESPGIYGYTF.